These 10 T cell receptor beta chains share one sample of origin, sequenced in a study of cytomegalovirus exposure and HLA in healthy donors. Both 60 Vbeta primers and 13 Jbeta primers went into the PCR. Here immunoSEQ multiplex PCR was the method, and the copy in TCRdb shows in-frame clones only, minus some. The sample table sets out 200,000 to 250,000 clones. What was sequenced was PBMCs. These receptor sequences come from a girl aged 2 to 9 in good health and CMV-seropositive.

The chain couples TRBV6-1 to TRBJ2-5; TRBD2 matches at 13 bases. The V gene's germline CDR1 is MNHNS and CDR2 SASEGT. V gave up 4 bases and J gave up 5 bases; unmatched junction bases: 7. CDR3 length equals 16 residues. As DNA, the CDR3 is TGTGCCAGCAGTGGAACTAGCGGGAGGGCCCTGGAGACCCAGTACTTC. Translated: CASSGTSGRALETQYF.

This sequence joins TRBV6-6 and TRBJ2-1; weak D call: TRBD2 (5 bases). The germline V gene has CDR1 MNHNY and CDR2 SVGAGI (reference sequence). CDR3 length: 16 amino acids. V shed 0 bases and J shed 0 bases, with 9 bases lying between them. The DNA for the CDR3 is TGTGCCAGCAGTTACTCGCCGGGGAGCTCCTACAATGAGCAGTTCTTC. It translates to CASSYSPGSSYNEQFF.

The J gene is TRBJ2-1, the V gene TRBV9; the D gene is possibly TRBD2 (6 bases). Trimming pared 0 bases from V and 8 bases from J, leaving 15 bases between. The CDR3 length is 15 residues. Germline V gene lookup returns CDR1 SGDLS and CDR2 YYNGEE. The CDR3 protein is CASSVGALEGHEQFF. CDR3 coding DNA: TGTGCCAGCAGCGTAGGGGCCCTGGAGGGCCATGAGCAGTTCTTC.

The rearrangement joins TRBV2 to TRBJ1-2, with D hard to call. V lost 3 bases to trimming and J lost 0 bases, with 8 bases between them. The CDR3 extends over 14 amino acids. Germline assignment: CDR1 SNHLY and CDR2 FYNNEI. This chain's CDR3 is CASSDHAANYGYTF. CDR3 in DNA: TGTGCCAGCAGTGACCATGCGGCTAACTATGGCTACACCTTC.

The chain links TRBV27 to TRBJ2-5, with D perhaps matching TRBD1 (6 bases). The CDR3 sequence is 14 residues long. Deletions cut 6 bases from V and 4 bases from J, with 15 bases between. CDR1 and CDR2 (germline): MNHEY, SMNVEV (reference sequence). CDR3 nucleotides: TGTGCCAGCAGCCATCACCGAGGGGGAGAGACCCAGTACTTC. Translating gives CASSHHRGGETQYF.

The chain combines TRBV11-2 with TRBJ1-2, with a possible D match to TRBD1 (5 bases). The V and J ends lost 0 bases and 3 bases respectively, with 11 bases between them. CDR1 is SGHAT and CDR2 is FQNNGV in the germline V gene. This CDR3 is built from 15 residues. In DNA form, the CDR3 reads TGTGCCAGCAGCTTAGATTCGCAGGGATACTATGGCTACACCTTC. Encoded protein: CASSLDSQGYYGYTF.

This chain joins TRBV2 and TRBJ2-3; D perhaps matches TRBD1 (6 bases). Trimming left V 6 bases short and J 1 base short, with 17 bases between. This CDR3 is built from 16 residues. The germline V gene encodes CDR1 SNHLY and CDR2 FYNNEI. In nucleotides, the CDR3 is TGTGCCAGCAGCCTATCAGGGGATGGGCGCACAGATACGCAGTATTTT. Translated: CASSLSGDGRTDTQYF. Supplemented by reference TRBV2 and TRBJ2-3, the full variable domain reads EPEVTQTPSHQVTQMGQEVILRCVPISNHLYFYWYRQILGQKVEFLVSFYNNEISEKSEIFDDQFSVERPDGSNFTLKIRSTKLEDSAMYFCASSLSGDGRTDTQYFGPGTRLTVL.

CDR3 coding DNA: TGTGCCAGCAGCTCCCCCTGGGACACTAAGGCCTCCTACGAGCAGTACTTC. It encodes CASSSPWDTKASYEQYF. The J gene is TRBJ2-7, the V gene TRBV5-6; TRBD1 might be the D (6 bases). Germline V gene data show CDR1 as SGHDT and CDR2 as YYEEEE. The CDR3 contains 17 residues. Trimming pared 3 bases from V and 0 bases from J, leaving 19 bases between.

The chain has TRBV5-5 and TRBJ1-5, with 9 nucleotides matching TRBD1. The CDR3 is made up of 16 amino acids. V was pared by 4 bases and J by 1 base, with 6 bases of the junction left unmatched. The germline gives CDR1 SGHKS, CDR2 YYEKEE (reference sequence). This CDR3 reads CASSLTGGGSNQPQHF. CDR3 coding DNA: TGTGCCAGCAGCCTCACAGGGGGCGGCAGCAATCAGCCCCAGCATTTT. Drawing the rest from reference TRBV5-5 and TRBJ1-5, the complete variable domain is DAGVTQSPTHLIKTRGQQVTLRCSPISGHKSVSWYQQVLGQGPQFIFQYYEKEERGRGNFPDRFSARQFPNYSSELNVNALLLGDSALYLCASSLTGGGSNQPQHFGDGTRLSIL.

The chain couples TRBV28 to TRBJ1-2, with a weak D call TRBD1 (6 bases). V was cut by 3 bases and J by 4 bases, with 9 bases left in between. Germline CDR1 and CDR2: MDHEN and SYDVKM. There are 13 residues in the CDR3. Here the CDR3 reads CASSLPGVYGYTF. The CDR3 DNA follows: TGTGCCAGCAGTTTGCCAGGGGTCTATGGCTACACCTTC.